In this sample, the clone carrying this TCR beta chain turned up many times. Antigen specificity is unknown. The sample is drawn from a study of breast tumors, draining lymph nodes, adjacent tissues. Overall study findings and caveats: Tumor and nontumor repertoires were significantly more similar in luminal-like than in basal-like breast cancer. Tumors had less TCR diversity than lymph nodes, more than nontumor tissue. The lymph node origin of tumor T cells was framed as consistent with a hypothesis, not demonstrated. Most tumor T cells seemingly derive from lymph node, then expand in tumor.

The CDR3 consists of 15 residues. Germline CDR1 LNHDA, CDR2 SQIVND (reference sequence). Trimming pared 1 base from V and 2 bases from J, leaving 12 bases between. The lymph nodes were axillary draining lymph nodes from breast cancer patients. In TCRdb, the multiplex PCR reads were re-called with MiXCR into one record per CDR3 protein. This table holds 150,000 to 250,000 distinct CDR3 sequences, 30% to 40% found once. The rearrangement uses TRBV19 and TRBJ2-7; D perhaps matches TRBD2 (6 bases). Sequenced material: axillary lymph node tissue. The TCR sequence derives from a female donor with breast cancer. Some clones in this sample may be carry-over from other donors' samples. The CDR3 reads CASSIGGSGTYEQYF. The CDR3 bases are TGTGCCAGTAGTATAGGTGGTAGCGGAACCTACGAGCAGTACTTC.